Listed below are T cell receptor beta chains from one sample, sequenced in a study of cytomegalovirus exposure and HLA in healthy donors. The protocol was immunoSEQ multiplex PCR, while the TCRdb copy is restricted to in-frame clones and leaves out a portion. Of about 190,000 clones listed, approximately 70% were seen once; the top ten hold 1.5% to 2%. The specimen was PBMCs. These receptors all come from a woman in her 30s in good health and CMV-seronegative. The CDR3 runs from the conserved cysteine through the conserved F or W. A D gene is named only where the DNA matches it firmly. Size is stated for part of the rows, as once, few or many counts, or as a class when the clone is expanded.

NA	TRBV4-3	TRBJ2-2	17	NA	TGCGCCAGCAGCCAAGGATTCGGAGGGAGAAACACCGGGGAGCTGTTTTTT	CASSQGFGGRNTGELFF
NA	TRBV27	TRBJ2-4	15	few	TGTGCCAGCAGTTTATCGAGCGGGTCCAAAAACATTCAGTACTTC	CASSLSSGSKNIQYF
TRBD2	TRBV5-4	TRBJ2-5	16	NA	TGTGCCAGCAGCTTGGGACTAGCGGGAGGAGGTGAGACCCAGTACTTC	CASSLGLAGGGETQYF
TRBD1	TRBV6-1	TRBJ2-7	15	NA	TGTGCCAGCGGGGGAGGTGGGACAGGGGCCTACGAGCAGTACTTC	CASGGGGTGAYEQYF
NA	TRBV4-2	TRBJ1-4	14	NA	TGTGCCAGCAGCCCCCAGGGGTCCAATGAAAAACTGTTTTTT	CASSPQGSNEKLFF
TRBD1	TRBV7-9	TRBJ2-1	15	NA	TGTGCCAGCAGCCCTGACAGGGGGGACTATTATGAGCAGTTCTTC	CASSPDRGDYYEQFF
TRBD1	TRBV2	TRBJ1-2	15	NA	TGTGCCAGCAGTGCCGGGACAGTGACTCCCTATGGCTACACCTTC	CASSAGTVTPYGYTF
TRBD1	TRBV28	TRBJ1-3	16	NA	TGTGCCAGCAGAGAGGACAGGGAACTTGTGGGGAACACCATATATTTT	CASREDRELVGNTIYF
TRBD2	TRBV7-3	TRBJ2-3	17	NA	TGTGCCAGCAGCTTAGGACTAGCGGGAGCCCCCAGGGATACGCAGTATTTT	CASSLGLAGAPRDTQYF
NA	TRBV5-6	TRBJ1-4	13	NA	TGTGCCAGCAGCGCCGGGTCCCGGGGAGGACTGTTTTTT	CASSAGSRGGLFF
TRBD1	TRBV4-2	TRBJ1-1	21	NA	TGTGCCAGCAGCCGCCCCATATTCCCACTCAGGGGGCGAGGGCTTGCCGGTGAAGCTTTCTTT	CASSRPIFPLRGRGLAGEAFF
NA	TRBV4-1	TRBJ2-3	18	NA	TGCGCCAGCAGCCAATCAGCGAATACGTTCCTCTTCACAGATACGCAGTATTTT	CASSQSANTFLFTDTQYF
NA	TRBV6-5	TRBJ1-1	14	few	TGTGCCAGCAGTACGACACGTAGAAACACTGAAGCTTTCTTT	CASSTTRRNTEAFF
TRBD2	TRBV7-9	TRBJ2-1	16	once	TGTGCCAGCAGCTTGTTAAAGCGGGGGGGCGGGAATGAGCAGTTCTTC	CASSLLKRGGGNEQFF
TRBD1	TRBV15	TRBJ2-1	14	NA	TGTGCCACCAGCAGGGGACAGACCTACAATGAGCAGTTCTTC	CATSRGQTYNEQFF
TRBD2	TRBV6-1	TRBJ2-7	15	NA	TGTGCCAGCAGCCAACCGGGACTACTAGCCTACGAGCAGTACTTC	CASSQPGLLAYEQYF
NA	TRBV5-1	TRBJ2-7	11	few	TGCGCCAGCAGCTTGTCGGGCGAGCAGTACTTC	CASSLSGEQYF
NA	TRBV9	TRBJ2-1	15	once	TGTGCCAGCAGCGTAGGAGGGTCTATGTACAATGAGCAGTTCTTC	CASSVGGSMYNEQFF
TRBD2	TRBV7-2	TRBJ2-1	18	NA	TGTGCCAGCAGCTCCGCCATTTCCGGGACTAGCGGGAGCAATGAGCAGTTCTTC	CASSSAISGTSGSNEQFF
NA	TRBV2	TRBJ1-2	17	NA	TGTGCCAGCAGTGCCACTCTTCGTGCAGGCGATTACTATGGCTACACCTTC	CASSATLRAGDYYGYTF
NA	TRBV10-1	TRBJ2-1	13	NA	TGCGCCAGCAATAGTCGGGGGGCCGAAGAGCAGTTCTTC	CASNSRGAEEQFF
TRBD1	TRBV15	TRBJ2-7	15	NA	TGTGCCACCAGCAGAGCGAGGACAGGGTACTACGAGCAGTACTTC	CATSRARTGYYEQYF
NA	TRBV27	TRBJ1-2	15	NA	TGTGCCAGCAGCCCCCCGGGGGAGGCTAACTATGGCTACACCTTC	CASSPPGEANYGYTF
NA	TRBV2	TRBJ2-7	16	NA	TGTGCCAGCAGGCATACCTACAGGGTTTCATCCTACGAGCAGTACTTC	CASRHTYRVSSYEQYF
TRBD1	TRBV19	TRBJ1-2	13	NA	TGTGCCAGTAGTATGGGACAGAAGATCTACTACACCTTC	CASSMGQKIYYTF
NA	TRBV7-9	TRBJ1-1	13	NA	TGTGCCAGCAGCTTAGTAGCGAACACTGAAGCTTTCTTT	CASSLVANTEAFF
NA	TRBV6-1	TRBJ1-5	12	few	TGTGCCAGCAGTGACCGGAATCAGCCCCAGCATTTT	CASSDRNQPQHF
TRBD1	TRBV4-2	TRBJ1-4	15	NA	TGTGCCAGCAGCCAAGCCGGACAGGGGGAGGAAAAACTGTTTTTT	CASSQAGQGEEKLFF
TRBD2	TRBV5-6	TRBJ2-3	18	NA	TGTGCCAGCAGCGGGAAGGGACTAGCGGGGGCCTTCACAGATACGCAGTATTTT	CASSGKGLAGAFTDTQYF
NA	TRBV7-2	TRBJ2-5	14	NA	TGTGCCAGCAGCTTTGCATCGGGATCGGAGACCCAGTACTTC	CASSFASGSETQYF
NA	TRBV7-6	TRBJ2-7	14	NA	TGTGCCAGCAGCTTAGCAGGGGTTCCCTACGAGCAGTACTTC	CASSLAGVPYEQYF
NA	TRBV7-9	TRBJ2-5	12	once	TGTGCCAGCAGCATGCTGACCGACAAAGGGTACTTC	CASSMLTDKGYF
NA	TRBV5-4	TRBJ2-7	12	NA	TGTGCCAGCAGCTTGCCGTACGAGGAGGAGTACTTC	CASSLPYEEEYF
TRBD1	TRBV4-2	TRBJ2-3	16	NA	TGTGCCAGCAGCCAAGGAACGACAGGGGGCGCAGATACGCAGTATTTT	CASSQGTTGGADTQYF
TRBD2	TRBV27	TRBJ2-3	17	NA	TGTGCCAGCAGTCCCAGACTAGCGGGGGATTACACAGATACGCAGTATTTT	CASSPRLAGDYTDTQYF